What follows are 29 T cell receptor beta chains derived from one specimen sequenced in a study of blood T cell repertoires in COVID-19. Clones were sequenced by immunoSEQ multiplex PCR, and TCRdb holds only the in-frame ones, with some missing. This sample has 100,000 to 150,000 clones, with around 82% found just once. Input material: peripheral blood. Receptors were obtained from a man aged 25 to 40 with COVID-19, enrolled during active disease.

The chain has TRBV4-1 and TRBJ1-1; D unclear. Trimming left V 1 base short and J 0 bases short, with 12 bases between. CDR1 and CDR2 (germline): MGHRA, YSYEKL. The CDR3 sequence is 16 residues long. The CDR3 DNA follows: TGCGCCAGCAGCCAAGTCCCTCCAGGCATGAACACTGAAGCTTTCTTT. Protein product: CASSQVPPGMNTEAFF.

The V and J genes are TRBV10-2 and TRBJ2-3; D gene ambiguous. The V gene lost 6 bases and the J gene lost 5 bases, with 15 bases spanning the gap. The CDR3 consists of 14 residues. Germline V gives CDR1 WSHSY, CDR2 SAAADI. In nucleotides, the CDR3 is TGCGCCAGCAGACCCCGAGCCCCAGGAGATACGCAGTATTTT. The encoded protein is CASRPRAPGDTQYF.

The rearrangement joins TRBV6-5 to TRBJ2-2; weak D call: TRBD2 (6 bases). This CDR3 region has 15 residues. Trimming took off 7 bases at V and 3 bases at J, with 15 bases between the two ends. Germline CDR1 reads MNHEY; CDR2 reads SVGAGI. The CDR3 DNA reads TGTGCCAGCACCTTACGGGGGTACGACACCGGGGAGCTGTTTTTT. It codes for CASTLRGYDTGELFF.

The chain has TRBV9 and TRBJ2-7; 7 bases agree with TRBD2. The CDR3 extends over 13 amino acids. The V segment lost 0 bases and the J segment 6 bases; nucleotides outside the gene matches: 3. Germline V gene lookup returns CDR1 SGDLS and CDR2 YYNGEE. The CDR3 DNA sequence: TGTGCCAGCAGCGTAGTAGCGGGCGGCGAGCAGTACTTC. Translation gives CASSVVAGGEQYF.

This clone was found once. The chain links TRBV28 to TRBJ2-5, with 7 bases identical to TRBD2. Germline-derived CDR1 and CDR2 are MDHEN and SYDVKM. The CDR3 has 15 amino acids. After removal of 5 bases from V and 5 bases from J, the junction contained 11 bases not matched to a gene. The DNA of the CDR3 is TGTGCCAGCAGTCCCGTCAGCGGGAAGGGGGAGACCCAGTACTTC. This translates into CASSPVSGKGETQYF.

V gene TRBV11-2 combines with J gene TRBJ2-2; D is perhaps TRBD2 (5 bases). The V end lost 5 bases, the J end lost 1 base, and 17 bases lay between the germline ends. The germline V gene encodes CDR1 SGHAT and CDR2 FQNNGV. The CDR3 is 17 residues long. Here the CDR3 reads CASSPHVAGLNTGELFF. CDR3 sequence (DNA): TGTGCCAGCAGCCCTCATGTTGCGGGCCTGAACACCGGGGAGCTGTTTTTT.

The chain joins TRBV18 to TRBJ1-1; 12 nucleotides line up with TRBD1. The CDR3 consists of 16 residues. The V and J ends lost 2 bases and 3 bases, in that order; junction bases with no gene match: 4. The V gene's germline CDR1 is KGHSH and CDR2 LQKENI. CDR3 residues: CASSPGTGGPDTEAFF. For the CDR3, the DNA is TGTGCCAGCTCACCAGGGACAGGGGGCCCGGACACTGAAGCTTTCTTT.

The sample holds one count of this clone. The chain joins TRBV7-2 to TRBJ1-3; D might be TRBD1 (5 bases). CDR3 length: 15 residues. Germline-derived CDR1 and CDR2 are SGHTA and FQGNSA. Trimming took off 2 bases at V and 4 bases at J, with 12 bases between the two ends. The DNA for the CDR3 is TGTGCCAGCAGCTTACAGTCAGGGCTCGGAAACACCATATATTTT. It codes for CASSLQSGLGNTIYF. Full variable domain (missing parts from reference TRBV7-2 and TRBJ1-3): GAGVSQSPSNKVTEKGKDVELRCDPISGHTALYWYRQSLGQGLEFLIYFQGNSAPDKSGLPSDRFSAERTGGSVSTLTIQRTQQEDSAVYLCASSLQSGLGNTIYFGEGSWLTVV.

This clone came up many times. The genes are TRBV6-5 and TRBJ2-7; D is perhaps TRBD2 (5 bases). This CDR3 contains 12 residues. Germline V gene sequence: CDR1 MNHEY, CDR2 SVGAGI. Trimming removed 7 bases at V and 5 bases at J, with 12 bases between. The CDR3 is CASTGATNEQYF. In DNA form, the CDR3 reads TGTGCCAGCACCGGCGCGACTAACGAGCAGTACTTC.

J is TRBJ1-6 and V is TRBV30; 11 positions match TRBD1. Unmatched junction bases numbered 3, after V lost 1 base and J lost 7 bases. The CDR3 contains 15 residues. CDR1 and CDR2 from the germline V gene are GTSNPN and SVGIG (reference sequence). Written as DNA, the CDR3 is TGTGCCTGGAGTGCCGGGACAGGGGGAAATTCACCCCTCCACTTT. Protein product: CAWSAGTGGNSPLHF.

The chain uses TRBV6-1 and TRBJ1-1, with 7 bases aligning to TRBD1. Per the germline V gene, CDR1 is MNHNS and CDR2 is SASEGT. J gave up 1 base and V 2 bases, and 4 bases lay outside the gene matches. The CDR3 has 15 amino acids. The CDR3 region has the DNA TGTGCCAGCAGTGAATTGGACAGGTCGAACACTGAAGCTTTCTTT. Its protein is CASSELDRSNTEAFF.

The chain links TRBV7-3 to TRBJ2-5, with D perhaps matching TRBD1 (6 bases). Germline values: CDR1 SGHTA, CDR2 FQGTGA. The CDR3 has 14 residues. The V end was cut by 2 bases, the J end by 2 bases, with 9 bases between. CDR3 coding DNA: TGTGCCAGCAGCTTAGCTGGACAGCAAGAGACCCAGTACTTC. Translating it yields CASSLAGQQETQYF.

V and J are TRBV24-1 and TRBJ1-1; D unclear. Per the germline V gene, CDR1 is KGHDR and CDR2 is SFDVKD. V was trimmed by 7 bases and J by 0 bases, leaving 11 bases between them. This CDR3 comprises 14 residues. The CDR3 nucleotides are TGTGCCACCAGGAGGTCAGACTTGAACACTGAAGCTTTCTTT. The encoded protein is CATRRSDLNTEAFF.

This chain joins TRBV28 and TRBJ1-1; D is perhaps TRBD1 (6 bases). Germline V CDR1 and CDR2: MDHEN, SYDVKM. V was clipped by 3 bases and J by 5 bases, with 10 bases between them. This CDR3 region has 13 residues. CDR3 sequence reads: CASSFPQGTEAFF. CDR3 DNA: TGTGCCAGCAGTTTTCCGCAGGGGACTGAAGCTTTCTTT.

The chain carries TRBV2 and TRBJ2-7; TRBD1 aligns across 7 bases. The CDR3 runs 14 residues. CDR1 and CDR2 (germline): SNHLY, FYNNEI. V dropped 6 bases and J dropped 4; count of bases not matched to a gene: 9. In DNA form, the CDR3 reads TGTGCCAGCAGCGCGAAGGGGGCTGGGTACGAGCAGTACTTC. Its translation is CASSAKGAGYEQYF.

The rearrangement uses TRBV27 and TRBJ1-1; 8 nucleotides align to TRBD1. Germline CDR1 is MNHEY and CDR2 is SMNVEV (reference sequence). The CDR3 is 16 amino acids. Germline trimming cut 2 bases from V and 3 bases from J; bases unmatched to any gene: 8. CDR3 protein: CASSLLPGGADTEAFF. CDR3 sequence (DNA): TGTGCCAGCAGTTTACTTCCAGGGGGCGCAGACACTGAAGCTTTCTTT.

DNA for the CDR3: TGTGCCAGCAGTTTTAGAACTCGGGACAGGGGTTACAATGAGCAGTTCTTC. Its protein is CASSFRTRDRGYNEQFF. This rearrangement joins TRBV11-3 to TRBJ2-1, with TRBD1 identical over 10 bases. CDR1 is SGHNT and CDR2 is YENEEA in the germline V gene. The CDR3 runs to 17 residues. V shed 6 bases, J shed 4 bases, and the junction held 12 bases outside the gene matches.

The chain combines TRBV10-3 with TRBJ2-3, with D uncertain. CDR1 is ENHRY and CDR2 is SYGVKD in the germline V gene. The CDR3 has 16 residues. The V and J ends lost 3 bases and 0 bases respectively, with 13 bases between them. CDR3 residues: CAISEVELPSTDTQYF. In nucleotides, the CDR3 is TGTGCCATCAGTGAAGTGGAGCTCCCTAGCACAGATACGCAGTATTTT.

The chain employs TRBV28 and TRBJ1-2; 9 nucleotides line up with TRBD1. Losses at the gene ends were 4 bases for V and 5 bases for J; bases not matched to a gene: 5. The CDR3 totals 14 residues. Germline CDR1 is MDHEN and CDR2 is SYDVKM. This CDR3 is CASSSPGQGYGYTF. CDR3 DNA sequence: TGTGCCAGCAGTTCCCCGGGACAGGGATATGGCTACACCTTC.

The chain is built from TRBV3-1 (or the pseudogene TRBV3-2) and TRBJ1-5; 7 nucleotides line up with TRBD1. Germline V gene data show CDR1 as LGHDT and CDR2 as YNNKEL (reference sequence). J gave up 1 base and V 3 bases, and 3 bases lay outside the gene matches. The CDR3 runs to 15 residues. CDR3 bases: TGTGCCAGCAGCCAGACGACAGGGAGCAATCAGCCCCAGCATTTT. Its protein product is CASSQTTGSNQPQHF.

The chain couples TRBV7-9 to TRBJ2-1; TRBD2 is a possible D gene (7 bases). This CDR3 spans 15 amino acids. Germline loops: CDR1 SEHNR, CDR2 FQNEAQ (reference sequence). V was trimmed by 3 bases and J by 5 bases, leaving 14 bases between them. The CDR3 sequence is CASSFPAGANNEQFF. CDR3 nucleotides: TGTGCCAGCAGCTTTCCTGCGGGGGCAAACAATGAGCAGTTCTTC.

The rearrangement joins TRBV28 to TRBJ2-7; 7 nucleotides agree with TRBD1. The V segment lost 6 bases and the J segment 0 bases; nucleotides outside the gene matches: 5. The CDR3 is 14 amino acids. Germline V gene data show CDR1 as MDHEN and CDR2 as SYDVKM. The CDR3 sequence is CASRTGPSSYEQYF. DNA for the CDR3: TGTGCCAGCAGGACAGGGCCAAGCTCCTACGAGCAGTACTTC.

This sequence joins TRBV6-5 and TRBJ1-2; 7 bases match TRBD1. CDR3 size: 14 residues. Germline CDR1 MNHEY, CDR2 SVGAGI. V lost 6 bases to trimming and J lost 2 bases; unmatched junction nucleotides: 6. The CDR3 DNA reads as TGTGCCAGCAGAGGGACAGACGGGAACTATGGCTACACCTTC. As protein: CASRGTDGNYGYTF.

CDR3 coding DNA: TGCGCCAGCAGCCAGGAGGACAGGGGTATTCTCTATGGCTACACCTTC. Amino acids: CASSQEDRGILYGYTF. This chain connects TRBV4-1 to TRBJ1-2, with TRBD1 identical over 9 bases. The CDR3 sequence is 16 residues long. Germline assignment: CDR1 MGHRA and CDR2 YSYEKL. With V trimmed by 3 bases and J by 4 bases, 9 bases remained unmatched.

The rearrangement joins TRBV5-6 to TRBJ2-5, with 10 positions matching TRBD2. CDR1 and CDR2 from the germline V gene are SGHDT and YYEEEE. CDR3 size: 17 residues. V lost 2 bases and J lost 5; bases outside the gene matches: 12. CDR3 in amino acids: CASSFLTLAGVGETQYF. CDR3 DNA sequence: TGTGCCAGCAGCTTTTTAACCCTAGCGGGAGTCGGGGAGACCCAGTACTTC. Combining the CDR3 with reference TRBV5-6 and TRBJ2-5 gives the whole variable domain DAGVTQSPTHLIKTRGQQVTLRCSPKSGHDTVSWYQQALGQGPQFIFQYYEEEERQRGNFPDRFSGHQFPNYSSELNVNALLLGDSALYLCASSFLTLAGVGETQYFGPGTRLLVL.

This clone was observed a few times. J is TRBJ2-7 and V is TRBV27, with a tentative D call TRBD2 (6 bases). Germline V gives CDR1 MNHEY, CDR2 SMNVEV (reference sequence). Trimming took 4 bases from V and 2 from J, leaving 18 bases between them. The CDR3 spans 16 residues. The CDR3 DNA reads as TGTGCCAGCAGTTCCGTCTTCGGGGGTTCGGCCTACGAGCAGTACTTC. Translating it yields CASSSVFGGSAYEQYF.

The genes are TRBV7-8 and TRBJ2-2; 8 positions agree with TRBD2. Per the germline V gene, CDR1 is SGHVS and CDR2 is FQNEAQ. The V gene end was trimmed by 8 bases and the J gene end by 4 bases; junction bases not matched to a gene: 9. This CDR3 is 15 amino acids long. The CDR3 coding sequence is TGTGCCAGCGGACCCGGGACTAGTGGCACCGGGGAGCTGTTTTTT. Translating gives CASGPGTSGTGELFF.

V and J are TRBV29-1 and TRBJ1-1; the match to TRBD1 covers 8 bases. In germline, CDR1 is SQVTM, CDR2 ANQGSEA. After removal of 6 bases from V and 10 bases from J, the junction contained 4 bases not matched to a gene. The CDR3 covers 10 residues. Here the CDR3 DNA reads TGCAGCGTAACACAGGGGGGAGCTTTCTTT. Protein: CSVTQGGAFF. Together with reference TRBV29-1 and TRBJ1-1, the CDR3 gives the full variable domain: SAVISQKPSRDICQRGTSLTIQCQVDSQVTMMFWYRQQPGQSLTLIATANQGSEATYESGFVIDKFPISRPNLTFSTLTVSNMSPEDSSIYLCSVTQGGAFFGQGTRLTVV.

The chain has TRBV3-1 (or the pseudogene TRBV3-2) and TRBJ1-2; TRBD1 aligns across 9 bases. The CDR3 sequence is 16 residues long. J was trimmed by 5 bases and V by 0 bases; bases with no gene match: 7. Germline CDR1 reads LGHDT; CDR2 reads YNNKEL (reference sequence). CDR3 bases: TGTGCCAGCAGCCAAGATCTTTCTGGGACAGGGTATGGCTACACCTTC. Translation gives CASSQDLSGTGYGYTF.